A single sample is the source of the 18 T cell receptor beta chains below, sequenced in a study of T-cell reconstitution after alpha-beta-depleted transplantation in children. Construction of the TCRbeta library involved unique molecular identifiers. Each CDR3 protein gets one entry after TCRdb re-called the PCR reads with MiXCR. This table holds around 410,000 distinct CDR3 sequences, roughly 10% found once. The starting material was PBMCs from the stem cell graft donor, obtained from the stem cell graft. The receptor set was obtained from a human donor who donated a stem cell graft to a child with acute myeloid leukemia.

This clonotype appeared a few times. V gene TRBV5-1 combines with J gene TRBJ1-4, with TRBD1 matching over 7 bases. The V and J ends lost 4 bases and 5 bases, in that order; junction bases with no gene match: 5. CDR1 and CDR2 from the germline V gene are SGHRS and YFSETQ. This CDR3 comprises 14 residues. The CDR3, as DNA: TGCGCCAGCAGCCGGACAGGAGGAAATGAAAAACTGTTTTTT. Protein product: CASSRTGGNEKLFF.

This clonotype was counted many times. V is TRBV15 and J is TRBJ2-5; D ambiguous. CDR1 is LNHNV and CDR2 is YYDKDF in the germline V gene (reference sequence). The CDR3 contains 14 residues. The V end was cut by 0 bases, the J end by 4 bases, with 9 bases between. The DNA for the CDR3 is TGTGCCACCAGCAGAGAAAACTGGGGAGAGACCCAGTACTTC. This encodes CATSRENWGETQYF. Full variable domain (rest looked up from reference TRBV15 and TRBJ2-5): DAMVIQNPRYQVTQFGKPVTLSCSQTLNHNVMYWYQQKSSQAPKLLFHYYDKDFNNEADTPDNFQSRRPNTSFCFLDIRSPGLGDTAMYLCATSRENWGETQYFGPGTRLLVL.

The chain employs TRBV19 and TRBJ2-7; D uncertain. V was shortened by 6 bases and J by 3 bases, with 12 bases between the two germline ends. CDR3 length equals 13 residues. Germline V lookup: CDR1 LNHDA, CDR2 SQIVND (reference sequence). CDR3 nucleotides: TGTGCCAGTAGCGAGACAAGAAACTACGAGCAGTACTTC. Its translation: CASSETRNYEQYF.

This clonotype was found a few times. CDR3 in DNA: TGCGCCAGCAGCTTGGGGGACAGTTTCAATGAGCAGTTCTTC. This sequence encodes CASSLGDSFNEQFF. The chain couples TRBV5-1 to TRBJ2-1, with TRBD1 matching 7 bases. Germline values: CDR1 SGHRS, CDR2 YFSETQ. The ends lost 0 bases at V and 6 bases at J; junction bases unmatched: 3. The CDR3 has 14 amino acids.

This clonotype was recorded a few times. The chain combines TRBV20-1 with TRBJ2-7; 9 positions agree with TRBD1. CDR1 and CDR2 (germline): DFQATT, SNEGSKA (reference sequence). The CDR3 is 13 residues long. V was clipped by 5 bases and J by 6 bases; unmatched bases: 8. CDR3 sequence: CSAGGQGNGEQYF. In DNA form, the CDR3 reads TGCAGTGCTGGCGGACAGGGGAATGGCGAGCAGTACTTC.

The sample holds a few counts of this clonotype. The chain uses TRBV5-1 and TRBJ1-1; the D is unclear. Per the germline V gene, CDR1 is SGHRS and CDR2 is YFSETQ. The CDR3 has 14 residues. The V end was cut by 0 bases, the J end by 4 bases, with 10 bases between. DNA of the CDR3: TGCGCCAGCAGCTTGGCCTCGGTAGTCACTGAAGCTTTCTTT. Protein: CASSLASVVTEAFF.

The table lists this clonotype with a few counts. This sequence joins TRBV29-1 and TRBJ2-5, with D perhaps matching TRBD1 or TRBD2 (6 bases each). The CDR3 sequence is 10 residues long. Germline CDR1 reads SQVTM; CDR2 reads ANQGSEA. Trimming removed 8 bases at V and 5 bases at J, with 9 bases between. The DNA of the CDR3 is TGCAGCCGGGGGCAGGAGACCCAGTACTTC. Its translation: CSRGQETQYF.

The gene calls are TRBV5-1 and TRBJ2-3, with 14 bases matching TRBD2. Looked up from germline, CDR1 is SGHRS and CDR2 is YFSETQ. This CDR3 contains 17 residues. The V and J ends lost 0 bases and 4 bases, in that order; junction bases with no gene match: 4. The CDR3 loop reads CASSLDRLAGGPDTQYF. As DNA, the CDR3 is TGCGCCAGCAGCTTGGACCGACTAGCGGGAGGGCCAGATACGCAGTATTTT.

This clonotype came up many times. CDR3 in amino acids: CASSFSGEKLFF. As DNA, the CDR3 is TGTGCCAGCAGTTTTAGTGGTGAAAAACTGTTTTTT. The chain is built from TRBV12-3 or TRBV12-4 and TRBJ1-4; D is unclear. This CDR3 has 12 amino acids. Trimming left V 3 bases short and J 7 bases short, with 6 bases between.

V is TRBV5-6 and J is TRBJ2-7; a possible D gene is TRBD2 (7 bases). The CDR3 is 17 amino acids. CDR1 and CDR2 (germline): SGHDT, YYEEEE. The V end was cut by 4 bases, the J end by 6 bases, with 26 bases between. The CDR3 region has the DNA TGTGCCAGCAGCGGTTTGGGTGTGGCGGGGGAGGGGGGCGAGCAGTACTTC. It specifies CASSGLGVAGEGGEQYF.

For this clonotype: The germline gene is not matched at one end of the junction; a read error may be the cause. The rearrangement joins TRBV20-1 to TRBJ2-1; 9 bases are a match to TRBD2. Germline V lookup: CDR1 DFQATT, CDR2 SNEGSKA (reference sequence). The CDR3 has 13 amino acids. CDR3 DNA sequence: TGCAGTGCTAGGGGACTAGCCTACAGTGAGCAGTTCTTC. This codes for CSARGLAYSEQFF.

Only a few counts were recorded for this clonotype. The V and J genes are TRBV30 and TRBJ2-1; 11 nucleotides match TRBD2. The V segment lost 5 bases and the J segment 4 bases; nucleotides outside the gene matches: 1. Germline-derived CDR1 and CDR2 are GTSNPN and SVGIG (reference sequence). The CDR3 runs to 13 residues. DNA of the CDR3: TGTGCCTGGGGGACTAGCGGATACAATGAGCAGTTCTTC. Protein product: CAWGTSGYNEQFF.

This clonotype was seen repeatedly, ten times or more. The chain links TRBV9 to TRBJ1-5; D unclear. The CDR3 has 14 residues. Germline CDR1 is SGDLS and CDR2 is YYNGEE. The germline V and J ends were trimmed by 4 bases and 0 bases, with 8 bases remaining between them. For the CDR3, the DNA is TGTGCCAGCAGCTCCGGGAGTAGCAATCAGCCCCAGCATTTT. This encodes CASSSGSSNQPQHF.

This clonotype occurred a few times. V gene TRBV12-3 or TRBV12-4 combines with J gene TRBJ1-1; weak D call: TRBD1 (6 bases). Trimming shortened V by 6 bases and J by 2 bases, and 13 bases separated the two germline ends. This CDR3 is 14 amino acids long. The CDR3 sequence: CASRPGHTNTEAFF. In DNA, the CDR3 is TGTGCCAGCAGACCGGGACATACTAACACTGAAGCTTTCTTT.

This clonotype turned up a few times. This chain joins TRBV29-1 and TRBJ1-3; 7 bases are a match to TRBD1. V gave up 4 bases and J gave up 3 bases; unmatched junction bases: 9. This CDR3 region has 15 residues. CDR1 and CDR2 from the germline V gene are SQVTM and ANQGSEA. CDR3 sequence reads: CSVAPKDRIGNTIYF. In nucleotides, the CDR3 is TGCAGCGTTGCCCCTAAGGACAGGATTGGAAACACCATATATTTT.

The genes are TRBV9 and TRBJ2-3; D is ambiguous. Germline V gene data show CDR1 as SGDLS and CDR2 as YYNGEE. V lost 2 bases and J lost 4, with 11 bases in between. The CDR3 consists of 14 residues. The CDR3 bases are TGTGCCAGCAGCGTCAGTAGCCCGTCAGATACGCAGTATTTT. Translating it yields CASSVSSPSDTQYF.

The chain joins TRBV29-1 to TRBJ1-1; D is unclear. Trimming took off 1 base at V and 1 base at J, with 7 bases between the two ends. The CDR3 length is 13 residues. The germline V gene has CDR1 SQVTM and CDR2 ANQGSEA. This chain's CDR3 is CSVEAPSNTEAFF. The CDR3 DNA sequence: TGCAGCGTTGAAGCGCCTTCGAACACTGAAGCTTTCTTT.

There are a few counts of this clonotype. The rearrangement uses TRBV7-9 and TRBJ1-1; 8 bases fit TRBD1. With 0 bases clipped from V and 5 bases from J, the junction kept 5 bases outside the gene matches. This CDR3 region has 15 residues. Germline V gene sequence: CDR1 SEHNR, CDR2 FQNEAQ (reference sequence). In nucleotides, the CDR3 is TGTGCCAGCAGCTTAGCATCCAGGGGGCGAACTGAAGCTTTCTTT. Encoded protein: CASSLASRGRTEAFF.